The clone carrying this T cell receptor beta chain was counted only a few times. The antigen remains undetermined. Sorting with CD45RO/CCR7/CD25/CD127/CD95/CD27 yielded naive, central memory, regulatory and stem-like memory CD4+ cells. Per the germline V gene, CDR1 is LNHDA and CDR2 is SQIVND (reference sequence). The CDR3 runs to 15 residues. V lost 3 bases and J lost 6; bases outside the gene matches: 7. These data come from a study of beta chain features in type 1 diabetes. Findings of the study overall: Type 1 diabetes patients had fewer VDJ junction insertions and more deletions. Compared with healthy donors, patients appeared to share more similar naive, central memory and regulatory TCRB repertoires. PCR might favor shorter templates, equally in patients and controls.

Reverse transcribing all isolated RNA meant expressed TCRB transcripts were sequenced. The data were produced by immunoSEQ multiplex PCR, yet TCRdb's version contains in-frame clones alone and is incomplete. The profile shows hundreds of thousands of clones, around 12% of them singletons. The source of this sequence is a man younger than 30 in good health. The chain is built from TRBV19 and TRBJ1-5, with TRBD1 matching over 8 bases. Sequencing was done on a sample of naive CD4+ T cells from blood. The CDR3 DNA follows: TGTGCCAGTAGTATGTCAGGGGGCGCCGGTCAGCCCCAGCATTTT. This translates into CASSMSGGAGQPQHF.